The next 17 T cell receptor beta chains were all read from a single sample in a study of cytomegalovirus exposure and HLA in healthy donors. PCR used 60 Vbeta primers and 13 Jbeta primers. Data came from immunoSEQ multiplex PCR; TCRdb stores just in-frame clones and leaves some out. The table has fewer than 250,000 clones, under 85% seen once. The sample comprised PBMCs. Receptors originate from a woman between 45 and 60 years old in good health and CMV-seropositive.

The V gene is TRBV7-8, the J gene TRBJ2-7; TRBD2 is a possible D gene (5 bases). Per the germline V gene, CDR1 is SGHVS and CDR2 is FQNEAQ. The CDR3 contains 16 residues. V lost 5 bases and J lost 0, with 17 bases in between. The DNA for the CDR3 is TGTGCCAGCAGCCTTAGCGCAGGAGGAAGCTCCTACGAGCAGTACTTC. It codes for CASSLSAGGSSYEQYF.

The chain employs TRBV7-9 and TRBJ2-2; possible D gene TRBD2, 5 bases. V dropped 7 bases and J dropped 5 bases, with 11 bases sitting between them. Germline CDR1 is SEHNR and CDR2 is FQNEAQ (reference sequence). The length of the CDR3 is 13 residues. The CDR3 loop reads CASTTKRTGELFF. The DNA of the CDR3 is TGTGCCAGCACGACTAAGAGGACCGGGGAGCTGTTTTTT. Variable domain in full (rest from reference TRBV7-9 and TRBJ2-2): DTGVSQNPRHKITKRGQNVTFRCDPISEHNRLYWYRQTLGQGPEFLTYFQNEAQLEKSRLLSDRFSAERPKGSFSTLEIQRTEQGDSAMYLCASTTKRTGELFFGEGSRLTVL.

The gene calls are TRBV6-5 and TRBJ2-5, with a possible D match to TRBD2 (5 bases). CDR1 and CDR2 (germline): MNHEY, SVGAGI. This CDR3 is built from 15 residues. Trimming stripped 8 bases from V and 7 bases from J, with 23 bases between. The CDR3 DNA reads TGTGCCAGCGGAACCGCAGAGGGTGGGTTCGGGACCCAGTACTTC. Translation: CASGTAEGGFGTQYF.

The chain carries TRBV9 and TRBJ2-2; 8 bases are a match to TRBD2. CDR1 is SGDLS and CDR2 is YYNGEE in the germline V gene. The CDR3 contains 16 residues. V was clipped by 4 bases and J by 2 bases; unmatched bases: 7. CDR3 sequence reads: CASSQTGGRNTGELFF. In DNA form, the CDR3 reads TGTGCCAGCAGCCAAACGGGGGGGCGAAACACCGGGGAGCTGTTTTTT.

This clone was seen once. This chain links TRBV19 with TRBJ1-3; perhaps TRBD1 as D (6 bases). The CDR3 consists of 15 residues. The V end lost 3 bases, the J end lost 4 bases, and 13 bases lay between the germline ends. The V gene's germline CDR1 is LNHDA and CDR2 SQIVND (reference sequence). CDR3 loop: CASSMGTNPGNTIYF. Written as DNA, the CDR3 is TGTGCCAGTAGTATGGGGACAAACCCCGGAAACACCATATATTTT.

The chain recombines TRBV28 with TRBJ2-7; D perhaps matches TRBD1 (6 bases). V gave up 4 bases and J gave up 0 bases, with 13 bases separating them. This CDR3 is 15 amino acids long. Germline assignment: CDR1 MDHEN and CDR2 SYDVKM. CDR3 DNA sequence: TGTGCCAGCAGTTCCCCCCCAGGGGACTCCTACGAGCAGTACTTC. Translation gives CASSSPPGDSYEQYF.

The rearrangement joins TRBV5-4 to TRBJ2-2; TRBD1 agrees at 12 bases. CDR1 and CDR2 from the germline V gene are SGHNT and YYREEE (reference sequence). V lost 6 bases, J lost 6 bases, and 6 bases stayed unmatched. This CDR3 contains 15 residues. The CDR3 here is CASTNRDRGPGELFF. In nucleotides, the CDR3 is TGTGCCAGCACCAATCGGGACAGGGGGCCCGGGGAGCTGTTTTTT.

The V call is TRBV5-1, the J call TRBJ2-1; TRBD1 matches 10 bases. The CDR3 is 15 residues long. Unmatched junction bases numbered 2, after V lost 0 bases and J lost 5 bases. Germline V gene sequence: CDR1 SGHRS, CDR2 YFSETQ. This CDR3 is CASSLGGTGDNEQFF. CDR3 nucleotides: TGCGCCAGCAGCTTGGGTGGGACAGGGGACAATGAGCAGTTCTTC.

This chain uses TRBV7-2 with TRBJ2-4; 9 bases agree with TRBD1. CDR1 and CDR2 from the germline V gene are SGHTA and FQGNSA. The CDR3 is 16 amino acids. J was trimmed by 1 base and V by 5 bases; bases with no gene match: 6. The CDR3 region has the DNA TGTGCCAGCAGCCCGGACAGGGGCGTCGCCAAAAACATTCAGTACTTC. Protein sequence: CASSPDRGVAKNIQYF.

The chain recombines TRBV7-6 with TRBJ1-6; unclear D gene. Germline V gene lookup returns CDR1 SGHVS and CDR2 FNYEAQ. The V gene lost 5 bases and the J gene lost 5 bases, with 16 bases spanning the gap. This CDR3 has 16 amino acids. The CDR3 loop is CASSHRTRLNNSPLHF. The CDR3 coding sequence is TGTGCCAGCAGCCACCGTACCAGGCTCAATAATTCACCCCTCCACTTT. Together with reference TRBV7-6 and TRBJ1-6, the CDR3 gives the full variable domain: GAGVSQSPRYKVTKRGQDVALRCDPISGHVSLYWYRQALGQGPEFLTYFNYEAQQDKSGLPNDRFSAERPEGSISTLTIQRTEQRDSAMYRCASSHRTRLNNSPLHFGNGTRLTVT.

The chain uses TRBV5-4 and TRBJ2-7, with 9 bases fitting TRBD2. This CDR3 comprises 15 residues. Trimming cost V 3 bases and J 5 bases; bases outside gene matches: 9. The germline V gene has CDR1 SGHNT and CDR2 YYREEE (reference sequence). CDR3 loop: CASSSLRGGGNEQYF. CDR3 DNA sequence: TGTGCCAGCAGCTCCCTGCGCGGGGGGGGCAACGAGCAGTACTTC.

V usage is TRBV6-5 and J usage is TRBJ2-5; 10 nucleotides agree with TRBD2. Germline V gene data show CDR1 as MNHEY and CDR2 as SVGAGI. V shed 5 bases and J 2 bases; nucleotides not matched to a gene: 5. CDR3 length equals 15 residues. The CDR3 sequence: CASSKLAGLQETQYF. The DNA for the CDR3 is TGTGCCAGCAGTAAACTAGCGGGGCTACAAGAGACCCAGTACTTC.

The chain is built from TRBV5-1 and TRBJ1-1; D uncertain. Germline CDR1 and CDR2: SGHRS and YFSETQ. This CDR3 is built from 13 residues. V gave up 1 base and J gave up 4 bases, with 8 bases separating them. The CDR3 protein is CASSLSPITEAFF. As DNA, the CDR3 is TGCGCCAGCAGCTTGTCCCCCATCACTGAAGCTTTCTTT.

The rearrangement uses TRBV5-6 and TRBJ1-3; 9 bases are shared with TRBD1. This CDR3 has 18 residues. Germline CDR1 SGHDT, CDR2 YYEEEE. The V and J ends lost 4 bases and 0 bases, in that order; junction bases with no gene match: 11. DNA for the CDR3: TGTGCCAGCAGCAGAATCCCGGGACAGGGCGGCTCTGGAAACACCATATATTTT. Translating it yields CASSRIPGQGGSGNTIYF.

The chain couples TRBV5-1 to TRBJ1-1; D gene ambiguous. CDR3 length: 15 amino acids. Germline V gene sequence: CDR1 SGHRS, CDR2 YFSETQ. Trimming stripped 0 bases from V and 1 base from J, with 10 bases between. The DNA for the CDR3 is TGCGCCAGCAGCTTGGAGTGGGCAGCGAACACTGAAGCTTTCTTT. It translates to CASSLEWAANTEAFF.

This rearrangement joins TRBV5-1 to TRBJ2-1; 12 nucleotides match TRBD2. The CDR3 has 16 amino acids. The ends lost 0 bases at V and 6 bases at J; junction bases unmatched: 4. Germline V gene sequence: CDR1 SGHRS, CDR2 YFSETQ. The CDR3 sequence is CASSLAVLAGGNEQFF. The CDR3 DNA follows: TGCGCCAGCAGCTTGGCCGTACTAGCGGGGGGCAATGAGCAGTTCTTC.

This chain uses TRBV7-2 with TRBJ2-2; D perhaps matches TRBD2 (6 bases). The V gene lost 2 bases and the J gene lost 1 base, with 8 bases spanning the gap. Germline-derived CDR1 and CDR2 are SGHTA and FQGNSA. The CDR3 length is 15 residues. The DNA of the CDR3 is TGTGCCAGCAGCTTATTCGGGAGGAACACCGGGGAGCTGTTTTTT. Amino acid sequence: CASSLFGRNTGELFF. The whole variable domain, remainder taken from reference TRBV7-2 and TRBJ2-2, is GAGVSQSPSNKVTEKGKDVELRCDPISGHTALYWYRQSLGQGLEFLIYFQGNSAPDKSGLPSDRFSAERTGGSVSTLTIQRTQQEDSAVYLCASSLFGRNTGELFFGEGSRLTVL.